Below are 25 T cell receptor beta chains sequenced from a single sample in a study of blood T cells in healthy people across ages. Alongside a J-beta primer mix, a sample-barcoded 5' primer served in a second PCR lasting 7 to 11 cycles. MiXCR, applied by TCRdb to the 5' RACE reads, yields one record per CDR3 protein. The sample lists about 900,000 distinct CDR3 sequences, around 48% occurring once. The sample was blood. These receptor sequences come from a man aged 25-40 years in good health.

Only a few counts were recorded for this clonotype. CDR3 protein: CASTPPGRENYEQYF. Written as DNA, the CDR3 is TGTGCCAGCACCCCGCCGGGACGGGAAAACTACGAGCAGTACTTC. This chain links TRBV7-2 with TRBJ2-4, with D tentatively TRBD1 or TRBD2 (5 bases each). With the DNA end fitting TRBJ2-7 better, the J assignment may be wrong. Germline V CDR1 and CDR2: SGHTA, FQGNSA. The CDR3 loop spans 15 amino acids.

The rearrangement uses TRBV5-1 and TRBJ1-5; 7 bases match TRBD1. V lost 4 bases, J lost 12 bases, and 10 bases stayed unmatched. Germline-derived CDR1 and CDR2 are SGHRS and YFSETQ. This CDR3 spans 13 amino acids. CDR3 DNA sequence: TGCGCCAGCAGCGTGGGGCAGGGGGGACGCCAGCATTTT. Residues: CASSVGQGGRQHF.

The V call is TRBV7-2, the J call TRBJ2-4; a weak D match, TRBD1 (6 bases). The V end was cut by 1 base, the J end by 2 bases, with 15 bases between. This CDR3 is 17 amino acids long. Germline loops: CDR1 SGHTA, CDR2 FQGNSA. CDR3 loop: CASSLVEIGTSKNIQYF. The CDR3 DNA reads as TGTGCCAGCAGCTTAGTGGAAATCGGGACATCCAAAAACATTCAGTACTTC.

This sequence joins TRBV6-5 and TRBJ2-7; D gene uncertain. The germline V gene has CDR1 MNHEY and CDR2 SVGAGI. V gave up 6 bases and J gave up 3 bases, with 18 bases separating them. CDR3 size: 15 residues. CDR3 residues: CASSPARSVSYEQYF. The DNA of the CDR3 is TGTGCCAGCAGCCCTGCCAGGTCAGTCAGCTACGAGCAGTACTTC.

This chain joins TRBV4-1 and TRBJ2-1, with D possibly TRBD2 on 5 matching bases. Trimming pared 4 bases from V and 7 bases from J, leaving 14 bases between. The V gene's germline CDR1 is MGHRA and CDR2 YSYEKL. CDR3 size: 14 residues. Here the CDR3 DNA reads TGCGCCAGCAGCCCAGTTGGACTCAAAAATGAGCAGTTCTTC. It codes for CASSPVGLKNEQFF.

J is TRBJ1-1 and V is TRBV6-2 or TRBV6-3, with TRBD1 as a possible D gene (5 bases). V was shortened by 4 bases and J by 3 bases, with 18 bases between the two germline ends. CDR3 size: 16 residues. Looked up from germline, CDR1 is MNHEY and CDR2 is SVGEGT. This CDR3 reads CASSFLVGQDHTEAFF. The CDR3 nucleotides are TGTGCCAGCAGTTTCTTGGTGGGGCAGGATCACACTGAAGCTTTCTTT.

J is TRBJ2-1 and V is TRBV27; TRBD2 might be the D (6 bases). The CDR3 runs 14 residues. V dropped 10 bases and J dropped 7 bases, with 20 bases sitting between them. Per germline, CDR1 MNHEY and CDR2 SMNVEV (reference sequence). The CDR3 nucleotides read TGTGCCACCACCGGAGGGCCTAAGGGGAATGAGCAGTTCTTC. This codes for CATTGGPKGNEQFF.

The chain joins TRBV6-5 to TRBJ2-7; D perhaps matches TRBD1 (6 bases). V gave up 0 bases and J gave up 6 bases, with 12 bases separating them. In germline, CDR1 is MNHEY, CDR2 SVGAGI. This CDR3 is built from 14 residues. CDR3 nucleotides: TGTGCCAGCAGTTACTCACAGGGCCTCGGCGAGCAGTACTTC. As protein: CASSYSQGLGEQYF.

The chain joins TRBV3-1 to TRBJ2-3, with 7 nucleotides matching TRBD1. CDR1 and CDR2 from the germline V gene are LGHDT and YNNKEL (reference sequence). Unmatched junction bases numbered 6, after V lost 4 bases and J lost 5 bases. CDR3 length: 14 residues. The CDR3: CASSRDRYLDTQYF. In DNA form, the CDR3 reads TGTGCCAGCAGCCGGGACAGATATTTAGATACGCAGTATTTT.

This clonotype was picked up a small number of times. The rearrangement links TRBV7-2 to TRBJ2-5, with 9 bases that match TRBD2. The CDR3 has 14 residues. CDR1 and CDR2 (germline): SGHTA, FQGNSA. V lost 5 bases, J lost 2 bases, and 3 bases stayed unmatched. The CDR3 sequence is CASSRGLAQETQYF. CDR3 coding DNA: TGTGCCAGCAGCAGGGGACTAGCACAAGAGACCCAGTACTTC.

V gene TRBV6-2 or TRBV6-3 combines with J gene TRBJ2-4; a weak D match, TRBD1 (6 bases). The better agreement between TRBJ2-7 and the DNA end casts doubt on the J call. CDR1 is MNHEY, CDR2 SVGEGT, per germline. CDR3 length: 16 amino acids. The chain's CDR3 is CATVRGPSGPTYEQYF. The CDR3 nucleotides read TGTGCCACCGTCAGGGGTCCCTCGGGACCTACCTACGAGCAGTACTTC.

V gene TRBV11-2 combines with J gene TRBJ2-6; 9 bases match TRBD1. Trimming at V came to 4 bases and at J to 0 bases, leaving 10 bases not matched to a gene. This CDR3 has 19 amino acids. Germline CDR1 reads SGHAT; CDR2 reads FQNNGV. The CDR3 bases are TGTGCCAGCAGCTCGCCCGGGACAGGGCTTCTCTCTGGGGCCAACGTCCTGACTTTC. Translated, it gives CASSSPGTGLLSGANVLTF. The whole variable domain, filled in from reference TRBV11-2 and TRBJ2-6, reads EAGVAQSPRYKIIEKRQSVAFWCNPISGHATLYWYQQILGQGPKLLIQFQNNGVVDDSQLPKDRFSAERLKGVDSTLKIQPAKLEDSAVYLCASSSPGTGLLSGANVLTFGAGSRLTVL.

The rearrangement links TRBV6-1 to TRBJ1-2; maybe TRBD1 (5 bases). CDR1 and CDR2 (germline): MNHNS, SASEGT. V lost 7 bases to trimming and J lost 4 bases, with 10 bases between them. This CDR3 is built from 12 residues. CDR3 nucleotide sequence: TGTGCCAGCATGGGCGGGACCTATGGCTACACCTTC. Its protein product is CASMGGTYGYTF.

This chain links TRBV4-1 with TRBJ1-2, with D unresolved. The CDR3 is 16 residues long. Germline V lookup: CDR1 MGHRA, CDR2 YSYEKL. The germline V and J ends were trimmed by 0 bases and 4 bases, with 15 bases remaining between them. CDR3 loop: CASSQEDTSAVYGYTF. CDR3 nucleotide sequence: TGCGCCAGCAGCCAAGAAGACACGAGCGCGGTCTATGGCTACACCTTC.

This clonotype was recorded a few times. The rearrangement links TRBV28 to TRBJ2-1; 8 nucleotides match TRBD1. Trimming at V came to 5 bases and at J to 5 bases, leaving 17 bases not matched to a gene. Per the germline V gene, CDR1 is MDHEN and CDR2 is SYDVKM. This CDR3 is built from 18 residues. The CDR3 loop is CASSALRGTGGPDNEQFF. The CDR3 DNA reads TGTGCCAGCAGTGCCCTAAGGGGCACAGGGGGACCTGACAATGAGCAGTTCTTC.

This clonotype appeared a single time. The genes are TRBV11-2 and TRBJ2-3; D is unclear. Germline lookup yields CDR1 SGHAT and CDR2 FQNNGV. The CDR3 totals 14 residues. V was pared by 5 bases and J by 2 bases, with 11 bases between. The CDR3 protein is CASSHDTNTDTQYF. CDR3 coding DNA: TGTGCCAGCAGCCACGACACAAACACAGATACGCAGTATTTT.

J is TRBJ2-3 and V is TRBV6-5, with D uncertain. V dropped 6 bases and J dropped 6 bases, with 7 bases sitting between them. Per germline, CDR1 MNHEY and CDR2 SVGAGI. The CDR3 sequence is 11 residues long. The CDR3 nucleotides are TGTGCCAGCAGAACGTCCGATACGCAGTATTTT. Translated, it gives CASRTSDTQYF.

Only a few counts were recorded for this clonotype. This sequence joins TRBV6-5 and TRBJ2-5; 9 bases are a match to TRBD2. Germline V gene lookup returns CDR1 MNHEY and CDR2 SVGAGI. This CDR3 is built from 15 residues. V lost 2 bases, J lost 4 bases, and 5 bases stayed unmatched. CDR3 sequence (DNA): TGTGCCAGCAGTTACGGCGCGGGGGGGAGAGAGACCCAGTACTTC. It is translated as CASSYGAGGRETQYF.

The CDR3 loop reads CASSDKAAARYEQYF. CDR3 DNA sequence: TGTGCCAGCAGTGACAAGGCCGCAGCGAGATACGAGCAGTACTTC. This chain connects TRBV28 to TRBJ2-7, with D uncertain. The CDR3 runs 15 residues. V dropped 5 bases and J dropped 4 bases, with 18 bases sitting between them. The V gene's germline CDR1 is MDHEN and CDR2 SYDVKM.

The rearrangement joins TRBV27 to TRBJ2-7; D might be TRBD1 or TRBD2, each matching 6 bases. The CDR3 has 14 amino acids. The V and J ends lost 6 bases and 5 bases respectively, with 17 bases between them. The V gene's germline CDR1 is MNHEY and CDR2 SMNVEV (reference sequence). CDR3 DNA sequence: TGTGCCAGCAGCCTCCAAAACAGGGAGGACGAGCAGTACTTC. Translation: CASSLQNREDEQYF.

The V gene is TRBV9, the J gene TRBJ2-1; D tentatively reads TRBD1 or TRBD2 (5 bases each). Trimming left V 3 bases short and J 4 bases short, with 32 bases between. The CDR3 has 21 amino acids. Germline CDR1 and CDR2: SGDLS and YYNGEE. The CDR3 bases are TGTGCCAGCAGCGCCGCTTTGCACTTCCGGGACCGCCCTAGGAGATACAATGAGCAGTTCTTC. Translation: CASSAALHFRDRPRRYNEQFF.

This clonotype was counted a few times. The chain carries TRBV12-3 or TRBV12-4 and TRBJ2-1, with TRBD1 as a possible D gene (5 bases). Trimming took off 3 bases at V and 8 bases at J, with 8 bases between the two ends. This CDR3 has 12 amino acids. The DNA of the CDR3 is TGTGCCAGCAGTTTTCAGGGTCATGAGCAGTTCTTC. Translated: CASSFQGHEQFF.

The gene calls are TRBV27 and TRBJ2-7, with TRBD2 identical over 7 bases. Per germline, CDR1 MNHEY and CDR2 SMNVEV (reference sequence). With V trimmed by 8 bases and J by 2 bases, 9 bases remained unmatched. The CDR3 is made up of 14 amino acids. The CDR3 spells CASGSSAGTYEQYF. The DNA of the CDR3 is TGTGCCAGCGGATCGTCAGCGGGGACCTACGAGCAGTACTTC.

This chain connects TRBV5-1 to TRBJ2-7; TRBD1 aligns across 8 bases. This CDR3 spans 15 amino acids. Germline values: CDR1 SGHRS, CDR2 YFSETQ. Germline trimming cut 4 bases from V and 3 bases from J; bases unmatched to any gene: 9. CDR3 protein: CASSIEAGQGYEQYF. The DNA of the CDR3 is TGCGCCAGCAGCATCGAGGCAGGACAGGGCTACGAGCAGTACTTC.

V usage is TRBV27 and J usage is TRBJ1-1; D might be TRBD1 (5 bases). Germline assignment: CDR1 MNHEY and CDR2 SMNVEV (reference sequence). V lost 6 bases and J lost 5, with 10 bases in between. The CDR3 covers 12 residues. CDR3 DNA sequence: TGTGCCAGCAGGTCGCAGGGTACTGAAGCTTTCTTT. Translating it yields CASRSQGTEAFF.